Listed below are T cell receptor beta chains from one sample, sequenced in a study of T-cell reconstitution after alpha-beta-depleted transplantation in children. TCRdb reprocessed the PCR reads with MiXCR, giving one entry per CDR3 protein. The sample lists about 500,000 distinct CDR3 sequences; about an eighth were seen once. This specimen consisted of PBMCs, mostly from graft donor cells, obtained 180 days after TCRalphabeta/CD19-depleted stem cell transplant. The receptors were gathered from a female patient aged 2 to 10 who had a stem cell transplant for aplastic anemia, so the T cells may come from the graft donor. Each CDR3 is given with its conserved first and last residue. The order of the fields is D gene, clone size, V gene, J gene, CDR3 DNA, CDR3 protein. The D gene is left open where the match is weak. Size values are once, few and many counts, or a class for expanded clones, and some rows have none.

NA	NA	TRBV6-1	TRBJ2-3	TGTGCCAGCAGTAGGGGGGGCCTTAGCACAGATACGCAGTATTTT	CASSRGGLSTDTQYF
NA	NA	TRBV28	TRBJ1-1	TGTGCCAGCGGGGGTTGTGGTCCGATGAACACTGAAGCTTTCTTT	CASGGCGPMNTEAFF
TRBD1	many	TRBV15	TRBJ1-3	TGTGCCACCAGCAGAGAGGACAGGGGTTACGGAAACACCATATATTTT	CATSREDRGYGNTIYF
NA	NA	TRBV7-9	TRBJ2-7	TGTGCCAGCAGCCACCGGGACATCTCCTACGAGCAGTACTTC	CASSHRDISYEQYF
NA	NA	TRBV12-3/TRBV12-4	TRBJ1-3	TGTGCCAGCAGTCTTAGTGAGACCATATATTTT	CASSLSETIYF
NA	NA	TRBV12-5	TRBJ2-4	TGTGCTAGTGGTTTGGTACAAGTGACAGAGCCGATAGGAGCCAAAAACATTCAGTACTTC	CASGLVQVTEPIGAKNIQYF
NA	few	TRBV14	TRBJ1-2	TGTGCCAGCAGCCAAATCACAGGCCTACCAGGGGACTATGGCTACACCTTC	CASSQITGLPGDYGYTF
TRBD2	NA	TRBV11-1	TRBJ2-7	TGTGCCAGCAGCTTACACGTTGGGGGAGGCAGGGCGGGGGGGCTCTACGAGCAGTACTTC	CASSLHVGGGRAGGLYEQYF
TRBD1	NA	TRBV27	TRBJ2-2	TGTGCCAGCAGTTTCGGGGACAGGGGGAACACCGGGGAGCTGTTTTTT	CASSFGDRGNTGELFF
TRBD1	few	TRBV28	TRBJ2-3	TGTGCCAGCAGAGGGACAGGGCGGACCACAGATACGCAGTATTTT	CASRGTGRTTDTQYF
TRBD1	NA	TRBV6-2/TRBV6-3	TRBJ2-7	TGTGCCAGCAGTTACCCGGTCTTTGGGACAGGCCCCTTCTGGGAGCAGTACTTC	CASSYPVFGTGPFWEQYF
NA	NA	TRBV27	TRBJ2-5	TGTGCCCGCAGTTTAGGGCAAGTGGCTCTAGCGTCACAAGAGACCCAGTACTTC	CARSLGQVALASQETQYF
TRBD2	few	TRBV7-9	TRBJ2-1	TGTGCCAGCAGCTTAGCGCTAGGACTAGCGGGAGTAACTGAGCAGTTCTTC	CASSLALGLAGVTEQFF
NA	many	TRBV28	TRBJ2-4	TGTGCCAGCAGTTTATACGGGGCACCCTACATTCAGTACTTC	CASSLYGAPYIQYF
NA	NA	TRBV5-1	TRBJ2-6	TGCGCCAGCAGCTCCAGGCAGTTCTCTGGGGCCAACGTCCTGACTTTC	CASSSRQFSGANVLTF
TRBD2	many	TRBV3-1	TRBJ2-7	TGTGCCAGCAGCCGACTAGCGGGATCCTACGAGCAGTACTTC	CASSRLAGSYEQYF
TRBD1	few	TRBV6-5	TRBJ2-5	TGTGCCAGCAGTTACGGACAGGGGCTATGGGAGACCCAGTACTTC	CASSYGQGLWETQYF
NA	few	TRBV5-1	TRBJ1-4	TGCGCCAGCAGGCCCGGACAGCCTAATGAAAAACTGTTTTTT	CASRPGQPNEKLFF
NA	NA	TRBV7-2	TRBJ1-5	TGTGCCAGCAGCCCCTGGGGGGATCAGCCCCAGCATTTT	CASSPWGDQPQHF
NA	few	TRBV7-9	TRBJ1-1	TGTGCCAGCATGAGCACGGTTGGTGGCGGAACGGAGGCTTTCTTT	CASMSTVGGGTEAFF
NA	few	TRBV6-1	TRBJ2-7	TGTGCCAGCGGCCAGTTATCCTACGAGCAGTACTTC	CASGQLSYEQYF
NA	few	TRBV9	TRBJ2-3	TGTGCCAGCAGCGACGGCTCAGATACGCAGTATTTT	CASSDGSDTQYF
NA	NA	TRBV7-2	TRBJ2-2	TGTGCCAGCAGCCCCGGGCGGGCGTACACCGGGGAGCTGTTTTTT	CASSPGRAYTGELFF
NA	few	TRBV12-3/TRBV12-4	TRBJ1-1	TGTGCCAGCAGCCGAACGGGGCGGGAGAACGCTGAAGCTTTCTTT	CASSRTGRENAEAFF
TRBD1	few	TRBV5-1	TRBJ2-3	TGCGCCAGCAGCCAGGGGGCGCAGGCAGATACGCAGTATTTT	CASSQGAQADTQYF
TRBD1	few	TRBV7-7	TRBJ2-5	TGTGCCAGCAGCCCAACACGGGACAGGATCCAAGAGACCCAGTACTTC	CASSPTRDRIQETQYF
NA	NA	TRBV29-1	TRBJ1-1	TGCAGCGGCCTAAGACGCGGAGATGGGAACACTGAAGCTTTCTTT	CSGLRRGDGNTEAFF
TRBD1	few	TRBV3-1	TRBJ1-2	TGTGCCAGCAGCCAGGTATGGACAGGGAGAGACTATGGCTACACCTTC	CASSQVWTGRDYGYTF
NA	NA	TRBV3-1	TRBJ1-2	TGTGCCACCAGCAAGGTGTGGGGTTTTGGAGACTATGGCTACACCTTC	CATSKVWGFGDYGYTF
NA	few	TRBV7-8	TRBJ2-4	TGTGCCAGCAGCTTAGGTTTGACCAAAATCATTCAGTACTTC	CASSLGLTKIIQYF
NA	few	TRBV11-2	TRBJ2-1	TGTGCCAGCAGCTTAGTTTATTCTGCAGGGATAACCTACAATGAGCAGTTCTTC	CASSLVYSAGITYNEQFF
NA	NA	TRBV4-3	TRBJ2-3	TGCGCCAGCAGCCAAGAGATCCTGGGTAGCACAGATACGCAGTATTTT	CASSQEILGSTDTQYF
NA	NA	TRBV27	TRBJ1-2	TGTGCCAGCCGTTTGGGGCTGGATGGCTACACCTTC	CASRLGLDGYTF
NA	NA	TRBV4-2	TRBJ2-2	TGTGCCAGCAGTTACGGCGGGGCAGGGTTAGCGTCCAACGCGAACACCGGGGAGCTGTTTTTT	CASSYGGAGLASNANTGELFF
NA	few	TRBV7-2	TRBJ2-2	TGTGCCAGCAGCCTGGGACCGACTTACACCGGGGAGCTGTTTTTT	CASSLGPTYTGELFF
TRBD2	NA	TRBV20-1	TRBJ2-1	TGCAGTGCTAGGAGTCTAGCGGGGACGCCTACTTACAATGAGCAGTTCTTC	CSARSLAGTPTYNEQFF
NA	many	TRBV29-1	TRBJ2-1	TGCAGCGTTACTCGCCGGGAAAGCTCCTACAATGAGCAGTTCTTC	CSVTRRESSYNEQFF
NA	many	TRBV12-3/TRBV12-4	TRBJ1-1	TGTGCCAGCAGTTTAGAAGTCTGGTTGAACACTGAAGCTTTCTTT	CASSLEVWLNTEAFF
NA	many	TRBV11-2	TRBJ2-2	TGTGCCAGCAGCTTAGCGGGCCCCGGGGAGCTGTTTTTT	CASSLAGPGELFF
TRBD1	few	TRBV5-1	TRBJ1-1	TGCGCCAGCAGCTTGGAAGGGGGCCGTGCTGAAGCTTTCTTT	CASSLEGGRAEAFF
NA	few	TRBV12-3/TRBV12-4	TRBJ1-2	TGTGCCAGCATTAAAACAGGGATCTATGGCTACACCTTC	CASIKTGIYGYTF